Shown below are 18 T cell receptor beta chains from a single sample sequenced in a study of T-cell reconstitution after alpha-beta-depleted transplantation in children. Preparation of the TCRbeta library used unique molecular identifiers. TCRdb reprocessed the PCR reads via MiXCR and lists one record per CDR3 protein. The sample lists more than 450,000 distinct CDR3 sequences, 18% occurring once. The sample here was PBMCs from the stem cell graft donor, taken from the stem cell graft. The receptors come from a human donor who donated a stem cell graft to a child with acute lymphoblastic leukemia.

This clonotype appeared a few times. V is TRBV29-1 and J is TRBJ1-1, with D unresolved. Germline CDR1 is SQVTM and CDR2 is ANQGSEA. CDR3 length: 11 amino acids. The ends were cut back, 2 bases at V and 11 bases at J, with 12 bases in the middle. The CDR3 spells CSVELGTGAFF. The CDR3 region has the DNA TGCAGCGTTGAATTAGGAACTGGGGCTTTCTTT.

In its sample, this clonotype was seen once. The chain is built from TRBV12-3 or TRBV12-4 and TRBJ2-7; the D call may be TRBD1 or TRBD2 (5 bases each). Trimming removed 10 bases at V and 3 bases at J, with 34 bases between. The CDR3 loop spans 19 amino acids. The CDR3 sequence is CAISAYLPIRDRVVYEQYF. CDR3 nucleotide sequence: TGTGCCATCAGCGCGTATCTCCCCATCCGGGACCGGGTCGTCTACGAGCAGTACTTC.

The V and J genes are TRBV24-1 and TRBJ2-1; D is unresolved. CDR1 and CDR2 from the germline V gene are KGHDR and SFDVKD. The CDR3 contains 14 residues. The V gene lost 3 bases and the J gene lost 0 bases, with 5 bases spanning the gap. CDR3 sequence reads: CATSDTSSYNEQFF. CDR3 DNA: TGTGCCACCAGTGATACCAGCTCCTACAATGAGCAGTTCTTC.

There are many counts of this clonotype. CDR3 coding DNA: TGTGCCAGCAGTAGGAGTTCGAGAGATACGCAGTATTTT. The encoded protein is CASSRSSRDTQYF. V gene TRBV2 combines with J gene TRBJ2-3; D is unclear. The V end was cut by 5 bases, the J end by 5 bases, with 11 bases between. This CDR3 comprises 13 residues. Per the germline V gene, CDR1 is SNHLY and CDR2 is FYNNEI. Full variable domain (missing parts from reference TRBV2 and TRBJ2-3): EPEVTQTPSHQVTQMGQEVILRCVPISNHLYFYWYRQILGQKVEFLVSFYNNEISEKSEIFDDQFSVERPDGSNFTLKIRSTKLEDSAMYFCASSRSSRDTQYFGPGTRLTVL.

This chain links TRBV3-1 with TRBJ2-1; no clear D. There are 16 residues in the CDR3. Germline assignment: CDR1 LGHDT and CDR2 YNNKEL (reference sequence). Trimming removed 4 bases from V and 5 bases from J, with 18 bases in between. CDR3 in amino acids: CASSLLPLNADNEQFF. The CDR3 DNA follows: TGTGCCAGCAGCCTTCTCCCTTTAAATGCGGACAATGAGCAGTTCTTC.

The genes are TRBV5-1 and TRBJ2-1; 9 nucleotides align to TRBD2. The J segment lost 3 bases and the V segment lost 0 bases, leaving 10 bases of the junction unmatched. The CDR3 consists of 18 residues. Germline V gene sequence: CDR1 SGHRS, CDR2 YFSETQ. The CDR3 DNA sequence: TGCGCCAGCAGCTTGGCCGCGGTAGCGGGAGATAACTACAATGAGCAGTTCTTC. It translates to CASSLAAVAGDNYNEQFF.

Only a few counts were recorded for this clonotype. The chain combines TRBV20-1 with TRBJ2-1; 11 nucleotides line up with TRBD2. This CDR3 is 17 amino acids long. CDR1 and CDR2 from the germline V gene are DFQATT and SNEGSKA (reference sequence). V shed 4 bases, J shed 4 bases, and the junction held 12 bases outside the gene matches. CDR3 bases: TGCAGTGCTACCCCCAGGCTGGGACTAGCGGAGTACAATGAGCAGTTCTTC. Translated, it gives CSATPRLGLAEYNEQFF.

The chain links TRBV15 to TRBJ2-7; a possible D gene is TRBD2 (6 bases). V lost 0 bases, J lost 3 bases, and 12 bases lay in between. Germline lookup yields CDR1 LNHNV and CDR2 YYDKDF (reference sequence). The CDR3 runs to 15 residues. Here the CDR3 DNA reads TGTGCCACCAGCAGAGATCGCGTTAGCGGCTACGAGCAGTACTTC. Amino acid sequence: CATSRDRVSGYEQYF.

This clonotype was observed a few times. The chain carries TRBV5-1 and TRBJ2-2; 11 bases are shared with TRBD1. Germline V lookup: CDR1 SGHRS, CDR2 YFSETQ. CDR3 length: 15 amino acids. V shed 4 bases and J 6 bases; nucleotides not matched to a gene: 5. This chain's CDR3 is CASSLPGQGAGELFF. For the CDR3, the DNA is TGCGCCAGCAGCCTACCGGGACAGGGGGCCGGGGAGCTGTTTTTT.

This clonotype was found a few times. This chain connects TRBV12-3 or TRBV12-4 to TRBJ1-1; D gene ambiguous. The CDR3 is 13 amino acids. The V gene lost 0 bases and the J gene lost 7 bases, with 9 bases spanning the gap. CDR3 amino acids: CASSLAGRVEAFF. In DNA, the CDR3 is TGTGCCAGCAGTTTAGCGGGCCGTGTTGAAGCTTTCTTT.

This clonotype was observed a few times. V and J are TRBV12-3 or TRBV12-4 and TRBJ2-1; 14 bases align to TRBD2. The CDR3 runs 16 residues. Trimming cost V 5 bases and J 9 bases; bases outside gene matches: 9. This chain's CDR3 is CASSPQGLAGVGEQFF. CDR3 in DNA: TGTGCCAGCAGTCCCCAGGGACTAGCGGGAGTGGGTGAGCAGTTCTTC.

A few counts support this clonotype. The rearrangement uses TRBV6-5 and TRBJ2-5; D perhaps matches TRBD1 (7 bases). The CDR3 spans 14 residues. From germline, CDR1 is MNHEY and CDR2 SVGAGI. V gave up 5 bases and J gave up 4 bases, with 14 bases separating them. The CDR3: CASSPRGVRETQYF. CDR3 bases: TGTGCCAGCAGTCCCAGGGGGGTGAGAGAGACCCAGTACTTC.

V usage is TRBV5-1 and J usage is TRBJ2-1, with 13 bases that match TRBD2. The CDR3 has 16 amino acids. After removal of 0 bases from V and 7 bases from J, the junction contained 4 bases not matched to a gene. Looked up from germline, CDR1 is SGHRS and CDR2 is YFSETQ. The chain's CDR3 is CASSLVLAGGPNEQFF. In DNA, the CDR3 is TGCGCCAGCAGCTTGGTACTAGCGGGAGGGCCGAATGAGCAGTTCTTC.

This chain connects TRBV19 to TRBJ2-7; 8 bases map to TRBD1. Germline V gene sequence: CDR1 LNHDA, CDR2 SQIVND (reference sequence). J was trimmed by 2 bases and V by 5 bases; bases with no gene match: 8. The CDR3 is 15 residues long. The CDR3 protein is CASSARGQATYEQYF. The CDR3 DNA reads as TGTGCCAGTAGTGCCCGGGGACAGGCCACCTACGAGCAGTACTTC.

This clonotype showed up just a few times. The V and J genes are TRBV7-8 and TRBJ1-2; perhaps TRBD1 as D (5 bases). The CDR3 extends over 18 amino acids. CDR1 and CDR2 (germline): SGHVS, FQNEAQ. Trimming cost V 0 bases and J 2 bases, with 19 bases left between them. This CDR3 reads CASSLADREVALNYGYTF. In DNA form, the CDR3 reads TGTGCCAGCAGCTTAGCTGACAGAGAGGTAGCCCTAAACTATGGCTACACCTTC.

This clonotype has a handful of counts. The rearrangement uses TRBV11-2 and TRBJ2-1; 7 bases are shared with TRBD2. After removal of 1 base from V and 2 bases from J, the junction contained 11 bases not matched to a gene. CDR1 is SGHAT, CDR2 FQNNGV, per germline. This CDR3 region has 18 residues. CDR3 region: CASSLVGQREGPYNEQFF. DNA for the CDR3: TGTGCCAGCAGCTTAGTCGGTCAGAGGGAGGGGCCCTACAATGAGCAGTTCTTC.

In its sample, this clonotype was seen a few times. The chain's CDR3 is CASSLVDGGYTF. CDR3 bases: TGCGCCAGCAGCTTGGTAGACGGTGGCTACACCTTC. This chain connects TRBV5-1 to TRBJ1-2; no clear D gene. V lost 0 bases to trimming and J lost 7 bases, with 7 bases between them. The CDR3 extends over 12 amino acids. The germline V gene encodes CDR1 SGHRS and CDR2 YFSETQ.

The CDR3 coding sequence is TGTGCCAGCAGCATCTCAGGGGATTACGAGCAGTACTTC. It encodes CASSISGDYEQYF. The chain is built from TRBV11-2 and TRBJ2-7; maybe TRBD1 (6 bases). The germline CDR1 and CDR2 sequences are SGHAT and FQNNGV. The length of the CDR3 is 13 residues. V was pared by 5 bases and J by 4 bases, with 12 bases between.